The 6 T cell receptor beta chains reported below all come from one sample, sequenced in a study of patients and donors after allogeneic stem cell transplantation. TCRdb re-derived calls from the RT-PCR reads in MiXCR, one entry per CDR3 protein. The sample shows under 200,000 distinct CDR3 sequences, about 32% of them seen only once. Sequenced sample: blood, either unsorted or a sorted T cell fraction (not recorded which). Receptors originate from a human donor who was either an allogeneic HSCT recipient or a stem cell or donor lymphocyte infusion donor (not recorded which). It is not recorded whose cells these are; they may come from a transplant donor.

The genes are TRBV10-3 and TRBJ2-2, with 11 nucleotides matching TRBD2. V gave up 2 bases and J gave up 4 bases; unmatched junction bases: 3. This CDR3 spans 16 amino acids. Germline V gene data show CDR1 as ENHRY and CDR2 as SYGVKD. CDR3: CAISENSGRGTGELFF. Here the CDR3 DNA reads TGTGCCATCAGTGAGAATAGCGGGAGGGGCACCGGGGAGCTGTTTTTT.

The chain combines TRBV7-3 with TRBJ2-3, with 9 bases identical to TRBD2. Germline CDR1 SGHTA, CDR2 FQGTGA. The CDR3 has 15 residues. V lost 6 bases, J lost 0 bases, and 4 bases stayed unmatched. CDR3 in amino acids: CASRLTSGSTDTQYF. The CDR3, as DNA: TGTGCCAGCAGGTTGACTAGCGGAAGCACAGATACGCAGTATTTT. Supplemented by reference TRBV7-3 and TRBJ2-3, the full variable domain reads GAGVSQTPSNKVTEKGKYVELRCDPISGHTALYWYRQSLGQGPEFLIYFQGTGAADDSGLPNDRFFAVRPEGSVSTLKIQRTERGDSAVYLCASRLTSGSTDTQYFGPGTRLTVL.

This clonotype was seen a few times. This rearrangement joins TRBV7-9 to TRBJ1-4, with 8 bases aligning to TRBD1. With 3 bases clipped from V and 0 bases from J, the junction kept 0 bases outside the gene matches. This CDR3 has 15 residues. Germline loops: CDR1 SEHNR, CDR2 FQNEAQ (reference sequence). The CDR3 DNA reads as TGTGCCAGCAGCTTGACAGGGGCAACTAATGAAAAACTGTTTTTT. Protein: CASSLTGATNEKLFF.

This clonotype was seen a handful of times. CDR3: CASSVPGTFFNYGYTF. CDR3 coding DNA: TGCGCCAGCAGCGTACCCGGGACATTCTTTAACTATGGCTACACCTTC. V gene TRBV4-1 combines with J gene TRBJ1-2; a weak D match, TRBD1 (6 bases). The CDR3 totals 16 residues. V lost 5 bases and J lost 1, with 17 bases in between. Germline lookup yields CDR1 MGHRA and CDR2 YSYEKL.

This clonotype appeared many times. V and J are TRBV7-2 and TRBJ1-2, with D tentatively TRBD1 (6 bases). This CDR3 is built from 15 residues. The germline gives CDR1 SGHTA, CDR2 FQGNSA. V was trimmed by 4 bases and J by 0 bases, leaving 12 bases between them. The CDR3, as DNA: TGTGCCAGCAGCTGGGCCGGACAGACTAACTATGGCTACACCTTC. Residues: CASSWAGQTNYGYTF.

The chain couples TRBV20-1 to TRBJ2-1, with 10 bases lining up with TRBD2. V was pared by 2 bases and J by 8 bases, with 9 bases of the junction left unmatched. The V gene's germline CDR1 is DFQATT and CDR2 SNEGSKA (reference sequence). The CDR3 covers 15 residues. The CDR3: CSARQTSGTRHEQFF. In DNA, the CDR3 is TGCAGTGCTAGACAAACTAGCGGGACACGGCATGAGCAGTTCTTC.